The table lists the clone carrying this T cell receptor (beta chain) with a few counts. Its specificity is not known. What was amplified from RNA transcripts were TCR beta CDR3 regions. RT-PCR in the first round (using the HTBI primer set) targeted the TCR CDR3. TCRdb independently ran MiXCR on the multiplex PCR reads; one entry per CDR3 protein. The data contain around 210,000 distinct CDR3 sequences, about a sixth of them singletons. V dropped 7 bases and J dropped 0 bases, with 16 bases sitting between them. The germline gives CDR1 MNHEY, CDR2 SMNVEV (reference sequence). This CDR3 region has 16 residues. The data belong to a study of T cells in Graves' hyperthyroidism and ophthalmopathy. As for the study in general: Peripheral blood was drawn at first diagnosis, prior to all treatment. Study outcomes and limitations: Blood also carried most thyroid clonotypes expanded above 0.001.

Patients aged 18 to 65 had newly diagnosed hyperthyroidism that had lasted under 2 months. The chain combines TRBV27 with TRBJ2-4; D may be TRBD2 (6 bases). This receptor was obtained from a woman aged 50 to 65 with Graves' hyperthyroidism. The source material was blood. The chain's CDR3 is CASMGSGLSAKNIQYF. The CDR3 bases are TGTGCCAGCATGGGGTCGGGACTCTCAGCCAAAAACATTCAGTACTTC.